The clone carrying this T cell receptor beta chain was seen at least ten times. Antigen specificity is unknown. Documented time point: persistent/refractory GD, antithyroid drugs over 5 years with positive TRAb. RNA extracted from PBMCs served as the sequencing template. Graves' disease diagnoses used American Thyroid Association guidelines. Trimming pared 10 bases from V and 2 bases from J, leaving 12 bases between. CDR1 and CDR2 (germline): MNHNS, SASEGT. The CDR3 has 14 amino acids. This record comes from a study of regulatory T cells in long-lasting Graves disease. About the research overall: Those with persistent Graves' disease had received antithyroid drugs for over 5 years with positive TSH receptor antibodies.

Study results and caveats: Relative to new patients (around 1,000), persistent patients exhibited greater sharing of public clonotypes (about 3,000).

Through Arm-PCR of CDR3 regions and iRepertoire HTBI primers, TCR beta libraries were built. TCRdb re-derived calls from the multiplex PCR reads in MiXCR, one entry per CDR3 protein. Of 450,000 or so distinct CDR3 sequences detected, around a fifth appear once; the ten largest clones hold 10% to 15%. The rearrangement uses TRBV6-1 and TRBJ2-6; possible D gene TRBD2, 6 bases. The receptor was derived from a female donor with Graves disease. The sample here was peripheral blood mononuclear cells (PBMCs), taken when the disease was refractory, from a patient treated with antithyroid drugs. The CDR3 here is CATTGEPGANVLTF. The CDR3, as DNA: TGTGCCACTACGGGGGAACCTGGGGCCAACGTCCTGACTTTC.